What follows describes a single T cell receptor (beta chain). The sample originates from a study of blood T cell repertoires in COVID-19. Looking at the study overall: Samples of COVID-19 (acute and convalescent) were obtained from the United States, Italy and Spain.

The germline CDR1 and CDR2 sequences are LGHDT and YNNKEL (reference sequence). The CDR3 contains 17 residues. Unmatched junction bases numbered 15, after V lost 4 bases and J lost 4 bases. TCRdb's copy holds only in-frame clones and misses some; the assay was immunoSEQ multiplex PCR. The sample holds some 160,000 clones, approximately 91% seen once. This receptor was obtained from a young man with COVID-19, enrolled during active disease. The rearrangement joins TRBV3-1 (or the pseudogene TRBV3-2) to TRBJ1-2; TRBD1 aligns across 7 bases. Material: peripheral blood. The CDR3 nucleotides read TGTGCCAGCAGCCCCCTCGGATACCGGGACAGCTTCTATGGCTACACCTTC. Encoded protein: CASSPLGYRDSFYGYTF.